Included here is one TCR beta chain sequence, with context. The record originates from a study of quantifying T cell responses using KT2 cells. Study details: RNA was reverse transcribed with TCR alpha and beta constant-region primers. Under optimum conditions, T4 ligation efficiency was estimated at more than 8.5%.

Germline CDR1 is SGDLS and CDR2 is YYNGEE. Between the trimmed V and J ends, which lost 0 bases and 9 bases, there was a span of 10 bases. CDR3 length equals 14 residues. KT2 cells were mixed with fixed PBMC numbers at varying ratios. Each cDNA got a UMI-containing oligo ligated at its 3' end. First-round PCR used 4 cycles and beta primers RC1.1 and RC1.2 covering TRBC1 and TRBC2. TCRdb redid the calling of the UMI-ligation and nested PCR reads with MiXCR, one entry per CDR3 protein. In the table there are around 30,000 distinct CDR3 sequences, 10% of which are singletons. The origin of this receptor is a human donor. The chain carries TRBV9 and TRBJ1-6; D ambiguous. The sample consisted of PBMCs spiked with cells of the T cell clone KT2. In DNA form, the CDR3 reads TGTGCCAGCAGCGTAGCGGGAGCTGGTTCACCCCTCCACTTT. Protein: CASSVAGAGSPLHF.